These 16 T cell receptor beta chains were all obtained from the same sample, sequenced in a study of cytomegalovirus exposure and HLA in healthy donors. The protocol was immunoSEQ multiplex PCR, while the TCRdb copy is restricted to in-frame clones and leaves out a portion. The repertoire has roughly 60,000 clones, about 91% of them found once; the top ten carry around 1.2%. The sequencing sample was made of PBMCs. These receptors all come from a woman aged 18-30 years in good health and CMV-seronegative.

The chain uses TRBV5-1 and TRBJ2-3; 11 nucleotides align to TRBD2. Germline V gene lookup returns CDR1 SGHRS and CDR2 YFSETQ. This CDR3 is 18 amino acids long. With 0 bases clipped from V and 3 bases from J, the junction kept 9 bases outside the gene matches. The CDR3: CASSLGLAGGQLTDTQYF. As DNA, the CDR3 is TGCGCCAGCAGCTTGGGGCTAGCGGGAGGACAATTAACAGATACGCAGTATTTT.

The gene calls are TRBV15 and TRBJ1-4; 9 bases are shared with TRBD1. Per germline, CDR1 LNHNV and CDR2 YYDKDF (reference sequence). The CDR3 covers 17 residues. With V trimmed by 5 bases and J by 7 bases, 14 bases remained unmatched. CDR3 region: CATSPQGGGTGSEKLFF. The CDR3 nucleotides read TGTGCCACCAGCCCCCAAGGAGGGGGGACAGGGAGTGAAAAACTGTTTTTT.

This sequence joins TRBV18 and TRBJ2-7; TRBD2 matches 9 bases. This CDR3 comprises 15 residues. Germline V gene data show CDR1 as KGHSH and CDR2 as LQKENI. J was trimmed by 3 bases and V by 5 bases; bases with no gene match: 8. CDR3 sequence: CASSATTSGNYEQYF. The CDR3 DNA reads TGTGCCAGCTCAGCCACGACTAGCGGCAACTACGAGCAGTACTTC.

CDR3 residues: CASSETGTGLEKLFF. In DNA form, the CDR3 reads TGTGCCAGCAGTGAGACCGGGACAGGGCTTGAAAAACTGTTTTTT. This sequence joins TRBV6-1 and TRBJ1-4, with TRBD1 matching over 9 bases. V was clipped by 3 bases and J by 7 bases; unmatched bases: 6. CDR3 length: 15 residues. Germline values: CDR1 MNHNS, CDR2 SASEGT.

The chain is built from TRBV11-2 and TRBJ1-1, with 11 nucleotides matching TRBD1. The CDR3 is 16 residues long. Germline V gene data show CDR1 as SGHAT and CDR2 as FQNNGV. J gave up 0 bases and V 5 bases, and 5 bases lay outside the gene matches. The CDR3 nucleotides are TGTGCCAGCAGCCCCGGGACAGGGGGGATGAACACTGAAGCTTTCTTT. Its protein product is CASSPGTGGMNTEAFF.

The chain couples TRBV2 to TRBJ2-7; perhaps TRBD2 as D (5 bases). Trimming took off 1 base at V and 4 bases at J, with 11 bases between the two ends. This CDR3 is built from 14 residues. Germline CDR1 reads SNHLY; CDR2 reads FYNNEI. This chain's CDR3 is CASSEGGRSYEQYF. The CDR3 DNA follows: TGTGCCAGCAGTGAAGGCGGGCGCAGTTACGAGCAGTACTTC.

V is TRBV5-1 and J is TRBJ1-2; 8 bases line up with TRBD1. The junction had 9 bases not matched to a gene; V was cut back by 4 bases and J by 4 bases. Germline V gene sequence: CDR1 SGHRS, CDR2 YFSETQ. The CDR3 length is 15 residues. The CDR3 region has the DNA TGCGCCAGCAGCCTTACGGCGGACAGGGTCTATGGCTACACCTTC. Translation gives CASSLTADRVYGYTF.

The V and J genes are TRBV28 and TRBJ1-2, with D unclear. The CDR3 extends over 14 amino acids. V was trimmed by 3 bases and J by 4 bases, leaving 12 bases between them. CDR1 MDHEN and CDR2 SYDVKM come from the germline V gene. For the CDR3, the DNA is TGTGCCAGCAGTTTGGGTCAGGCACGCTATGGCTACACCTTC. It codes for CASSLGQARYGYTF.

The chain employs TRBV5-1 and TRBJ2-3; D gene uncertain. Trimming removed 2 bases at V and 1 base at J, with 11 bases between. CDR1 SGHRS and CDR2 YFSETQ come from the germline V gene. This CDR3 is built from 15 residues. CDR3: CASSLASYGTDTQYF. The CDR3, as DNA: TGCGCCAGCAGCTTAGCTTCGTACGGCACAGATACGCAGTATTTT.

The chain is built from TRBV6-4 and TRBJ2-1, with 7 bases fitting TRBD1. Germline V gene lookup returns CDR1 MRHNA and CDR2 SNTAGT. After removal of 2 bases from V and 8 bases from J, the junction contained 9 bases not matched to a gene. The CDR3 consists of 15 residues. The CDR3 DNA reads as TGTGCCAGCAGTGACGAAACCGGGACAGTTCATGAGCAGTTCTTC. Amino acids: CASSDETGTVHEQFF.

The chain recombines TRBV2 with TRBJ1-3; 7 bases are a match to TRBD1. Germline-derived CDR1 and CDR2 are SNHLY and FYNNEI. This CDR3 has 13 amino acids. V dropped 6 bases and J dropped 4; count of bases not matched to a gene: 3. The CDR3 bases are TGTGCCAGCAGAGACAGGGCCGGAAACACCATATATTTT. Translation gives CASRDRAGNTIYF.

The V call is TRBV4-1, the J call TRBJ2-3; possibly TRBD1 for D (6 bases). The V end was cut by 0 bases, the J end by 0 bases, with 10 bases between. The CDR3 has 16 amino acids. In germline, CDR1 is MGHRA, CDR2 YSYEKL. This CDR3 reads CASSQEGATSTDTQYF. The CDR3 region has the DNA TGCGCCAGCAGCCAAGAGGGGGCAACTAGCACAGATACGCAGTATTTT.

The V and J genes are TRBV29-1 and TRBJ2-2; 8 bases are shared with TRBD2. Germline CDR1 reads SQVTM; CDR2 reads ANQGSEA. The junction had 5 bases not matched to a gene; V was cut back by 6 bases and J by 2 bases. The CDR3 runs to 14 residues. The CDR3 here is CSVSGTSNTGELFF. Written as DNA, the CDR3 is TGCAGCGTGTCCGGGACTAGTAACACCGGGGAGCTGTTTTTT.

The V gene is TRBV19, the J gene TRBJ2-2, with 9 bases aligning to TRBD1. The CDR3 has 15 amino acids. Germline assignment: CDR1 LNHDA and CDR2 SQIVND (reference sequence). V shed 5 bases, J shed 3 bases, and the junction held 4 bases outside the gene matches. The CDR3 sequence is CASSPTGGHTGELFF. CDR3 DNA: TGTGCCAGTAGTCCAACAGGGGGCCACACCGGGGAGCTGTTTTTT. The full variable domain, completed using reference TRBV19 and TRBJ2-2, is DGGITQSPKYLFRKEGQNVTLSCEQNLNHDAMYWYRQDPGQGLRLIYYSQIVNDFQKGDIAEGYSVSREKKESFPLTVTSAQKNPTAFYLCASSPTGGHTGELFFGEGSRLTVL.

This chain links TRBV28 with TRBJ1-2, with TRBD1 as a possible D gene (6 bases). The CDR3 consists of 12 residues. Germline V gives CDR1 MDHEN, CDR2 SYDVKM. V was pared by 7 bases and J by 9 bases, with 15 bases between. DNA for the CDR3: TGTGCCAGCATCCAGGGGCAGGGAAGCTACACCTTC. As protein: CASIQGQGSYTF.

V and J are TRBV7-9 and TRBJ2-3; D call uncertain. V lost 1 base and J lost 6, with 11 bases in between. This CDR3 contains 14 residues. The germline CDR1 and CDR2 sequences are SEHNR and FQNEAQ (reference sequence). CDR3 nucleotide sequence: TGTGCCAGCAGCTTAGTTGGTACTCCCGATACGCAGTATTTT. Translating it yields CASSLVGTPDTQYF.